A single sample gave rise to the 27 T cell receptor beta chains below, sequenced in a study of T cell changes during pregnancy in multiple sclerosis. Only in-frame clones appear in the TCRdb table, and some are missing; sequencing was by immunoSEQ multiplex PCR. The sample has about 100,000 clones, around 90% seen once. The sequencing here drew on peripheral blood, taken in the second trimester of pregnancy. Receptors were obtained from a female donor with multiple sclerosis, enrolled in a pregnancy study.

The chain links TRBV5-4 to TRBJ1-1; 7 bases align to TRBD1. V shed 4 bases, J shed 5 bases, and the junction held 11 bases outside the gene matches. Germline V gene data show CDR1 as SGHNT and CDR2 as YYREEE (reference sequence). The CDR3 has 15 amino acids. The CDR3 region has the DNA TGTGCCAGCAGCCTCCCAGGGGGGCCGGAGACTGAAGCTTTCTTT. This gives the protein CASSLPGGPETEAFF. The full variable domain, its missing parts supplied by reference TRBV5-4 and TRBJ1-1, is ETGVTQSPTHLIKTRGQQVTLRCSSQSGHNTVSWYQQALGQGPQFIFQYYREEENGRGNFPPRFSGLQFPNYSSELNVNALELDDSALYLCASSLPGGPETEAFFGQGTRLTVV.

The chain joins TRBV10-3 to TRBJ2-1; D remains ambiguous. There are 12 residues in the CDR3. Germline V gives CDR1 ENHRY, CDR2 SYGVKD. Trimming stripped 5 bases from V and 7 bases from J, with 9 bases between. The CDR3 sequence: CAISSSVNEQFF. The CDR3 region has the DNA TGTGCCATCAGTTCTAGTGTAAATGAGCAGTTCTTC.

CDR3 in amino acids: CASSVAGASYEQYF. CDR3 nucleotide sequence: TGTGCCAGCAGCGTGGCAGGGGCTTCCTACGAGCAGTACTTC. The chain is built from TRBV9 and TRBJ2-7; TRBD1 might be the D (6 bases). Trimming removed 2 bases at V and 1 base at J, with 10 bases between. Germline lookup yields CDR1 SGDLS and CDR2 YYNGEE. The CDR3 totals 14 residues.

The chain has TRBV5-1 and TRBJ2-1; D not certain. The germline gives CDR1 SGHRS, CDR2 YFSETQ. Trimming took off 5 bases at V and 1 base at J, with 13 bases between the two ends. This CDR3 is built from 15 residues. CDR3 coding DNA: TGCGCCAGCAGGGTAACGGGTGTTTCCTACAATGAGCAGTTCTTC. Translation: CASRVTGVSYNEQFF.

This clone was counted once. The rearrangement uses TRBV11-2 and TRBJ2-1; 8 bases line up with TRBD2. V shed 3 bases and J 6 bases; nucleotides not matched to a gene: 4. The CDR3 length is 14 residues. Germline CDR1 and CDR2: SGHAT and FQNNGV. CDR3 nucleotide sequence: TGTGCCAGCAGCTTGTCGGGGGGGCCCAATGAGCAGTTCTTC. Amino acid sequence: CASSLSGGPNEQFF.

This clone was found a few times. The chain links TRBV10-1 to TRBJ2-2; possible D gene TRBD2, 5 bases. V was trimmed by 2 bases and J by 6 bases, leaving 7 bases between them. There are 13 residues in the CDR3. CDR1 and CDR2 from the germline V gene are WNHNN and SYGVQD (reference sequence). CDR3: CASSERGSGELFF. CDR3 sequence (DNA): TGCGCCAGCAGTGAGCGGGGTTCCGGGGAGCTGTTTTTT.

This chain joins TRBV4-1 and TRBJ2-7; D is undetermined. Germline CDR1 reads MGHRA; CDR2 reads YSYEKL. The length of the CDR3 is 13 residues. The ends were cut back, 5 bases at V and 4 bases at J, with 12 bases in the middle. This CDR3 is CASSMAAEYEQYF. The CDR3 bases are TGCGCCAGCAGCATGGCGGCTGAATACGAGCAGTACTTC.

This chain connects TRBV6-1 to TRBJ2-1, with 9 bases fitting TRBD1. CDR3 length: 15 residues. From germline, CDR1 is MNHNS and CDR2 SASEGT. J was trimmed by 4 bases and V by 6 bases; bases with no gene match: 7. DNA of the CDR3: TGTGCCAGCAGACCCGGACAGGGGTGGTACAATGAGCAGTTCTTC. Protein product: CASRPGQGWYNEQFF.

This chain connects TRBV9 to TRBJ1-2, with 7 bases aligning to TRBD1. Germline-derived CDR1 and CDR2 are SGDLS and YYNGEE. The CDR3 spans 12 residues. V trimming: 2 bases; J trimming: 8 bases; junction bases outside the gene matches: 3. CDR3 protein: CASSVTGKGYTF. The CDR3 nucleotides read TGTGCCAGCAGCGTGACAGGGAAGGGCTACACCTTC.

The chain employs TRBV7-9 and TRBJ2-2, with a tentative D call TRBD1 (5 bases). CDR3 length equals 15 residues. The germline V and J ends were trimmed by 2 bases and 5 bases, with 12 bases remaining between them. Germline V CDR1 and CDR2: SEHNR, FQNEAQ (reference sequence). The CDR3 loop reads CASSLIRQRTGELFF. In DNA, the CDR3 is TGTGCCAGCAGCTTAATACGACAGAGGACCGGGGAGCTGTTTTTT.

The chain carries TRBV27 and TRBJ2-7; tentatively, D is TRBD2 (6 bases). Trimming stripped 5 bases from V and 1 base from J, with 9 bases between. The germline CDR1 and CDR2 sequences are MNHEY and SMNVEV (reference sequence). The CDR3 has 13 residues. CDR3 DNA: TGTGCCAGCAGTCAGACTAGTTCCTACGAGCAGTACTTC. Amino acid sequence: CASSQTSSYEQYF.

This chain links TRBV19 with TRBJ1-2, with D possibly TRBD1 on 5 matching bases. Germline V CDR1 and CDR2: LNHDA, SQIVND (reference sequence). This CDR3 comprises 13 residues. V was pared by 11 bases and J by 7 bases, with 20 bases between. The CDR3 DNA reads as TGTGCCTCGCAAGAGGCAGGGCTCAGTGGCTACACCTTC. This translates into CASQEAGLSGYTF.

The chain recombines TRBV27 with TRBJ2-5; TRBD2 matches 12 bases. Germline CDR1 reads MNHEY; CDR2 reads SMNVEV (reference sequence). CDR3 length: 17 amino acids. With 5 bases clipped from V and 3 bases from J, the junction kept 10 bases outside the gene matches. The CDR3 sequence is CASSTGLAGFEEETQYF. The CDR3 bases are TGTGCCAGCAGTACCGGACTAGCGGGATTTGAAGAAGAGACCCAGTACTTC.

The chain recombines TRBV2 with TRBJ1-1, with 12 bases matching TRBD1. Germline V gene lookup returns CDR1 SNHLY and CDR2 FYNNEI. With V trimmed by 10 bases and J by 8 bases, 11 bases remained unmatched. The CDR3 is 14 residues long. CDR3 DNA: TGTGCCACCAACAGGGACAGGGGGCGCTTAGAAGCTTTCTTT. The encoded protein is CATNRDRGRLEAFF.

J is TRBJ1-5 and V is TRBV2; 7 nucleotides line up with TRBD1. Germline CDR1 reads SNHLY; CDR2 reads FYNNEI. V lost 8 bases and J lost 7; bases outside the gene matches: 11. This CDR3 comprises 14 residues. The CDR3 bases are TGTGCCAGCGATTCAGGGGGTATCAACCAGCCCCAGCATTTT. This codes for CASDSGGINQPQHF.

This chain joins TRBV25-1 and TRBJ1-2; D perhaps matches TRBD1 (6 bases). Trimming left V 4 bases short and J 6 bases short, with 12 bases between. This CDR3 spans 13 amino acids. Looked up from germline, CDR1 is MGHDK and CDR2 is SYGVNS. CDR3 nucleotides: TGTGCCAGCAGTGGAGGGGGGGTCCATGGCTACACCTTC. Translation: CASSGGGVHGYTF.

The chain recombines TRBV28 with TRBJ1-5; 7 nucleotides match TRBD1. V was clipped by 6 bases and J by 7 bases; unmatched bases: 12. From germline, CDR1 is MDHEN and CDR2 SYDVKM. The CDR3 extends over 15 amino acids. The CDR3 DNA follows: TGTGCCAGCAGGTCTACAGGGGCGAAGGGGCAGCCCCAGCATTTT. Translating it yields CASRSTGAKGQPQHF.

The chain links TRBV19 to TRBJ2-1; 7 bases align to TRBD2. This CDR3 region has 15 residues. J lost 4 bases, V lost 2 bases, and 5 bases had no gene match. Germline assignment: CDR1 LNHDA and CDR2 SQIVND (reference sequence). CDR3: CASSIRRGGYNEQFF. DNA for the CDR3: TGTGCCAGTAGTATACGGCGCGGGGGATACAATGAGCAGTTCTTC.

The genes are TRBV10-3 and TRBJ2-3, with 9 bases lining up with TRBD1. The CDR3 loop spans 16 amino acids. Trimming took 0 bases from V and 3 from J; bases not matched to a gene: 4. The germline gives CDR1 ENHRY, CDR2 SYGVKD. This chain's CDR3 is CAISESDRGGTDTQYF. The DNA for the CDR3 is TGTGCCATCAGTGAGTCGGACAGGGGTGGGACAGATACGCAGTATTTT.

The chain joins TRBV30 to TRBJ1-5; D may be TRBD1 (6 bases). Between the trimmed V and J ends, which lost 5 bases and 1 base, there was a span of 9 bases. Germline-derived CDR1 and CDR2 are GTSNPN and SVGIG (reference sequence). The length of the CDR3 is 13 residues. The CDR3: CAWGGRSNQPQHF. The CDR3 DNA follows: TGTGCCTGGGGGGGCCGGAGCAATCAGCCCCAGCATTTT.

The CDR3 loop reads CASSLQTGGYGYTF. As DNA, the CDR3 is TGCGCCAGCAGCTTACAGACAGGCGGCTATGGCTACACCTTC. The chain is built from TRBV5-1 and TRBJ1-2; a possible D gene is TRBD1 (6 bases). This CDR3 has 14 residues. Per the germline V gene, CDR1 is SGHRS and CDR2 is YFSETQ. Trimming stripped 2 bases from V and 4 bases from J, with 12 bases between.

The V call is TRBV7-9, the J call TRBJ2-7; TRBD1 matches at 8 bases. Germline trimming cut 5 bases from V and 1 base from J; bases unmatched to any gene: 1. Germline assignment: CDR1 SEHNR and CDR2 FQNEAQ (reference sequence). The CDR3 extends over 13 amino acids. CDR3 residues: CASSQGASYEQYF. CDR3 bases: TGTGCCAGCAGCCAGGGGGCTTCCTACGAGCAGTACTTC. The full variable domain, in which reference TRBV7-9 and TRBJ2-7 provide the parts outside the CDR3, is DTGVSQNPRHKITKRGQNVTFRCDPISEHNRLYWYRQTLGQGPEFLTYFQNEAQLEKSRLLSDRFSAERPKGSFSTLEIQRTEQGDSAMYLCASSQGASYEQYFGPGTRLTVT.

A word on this clone: Other DNA sequences in this sample translate to the same CDR3. CDR3 region: CASSPTGNQPQHF. CDR3 sequence (DNA): TGTGCCAGCAGCCCCACGGGCAATCAGCCCCAGCATTTT. The J gene is TRBJ1-5, the V gene TRBV28; D gene unclear. The CDR3 spans 13 residues. Trimming removed 6 bases at V and 2 bases at J, with 8 bases between. The germline V gene has CDR1 MDHEN and CDR2 SYDVKM.

The chain employs TRBV7-2 and TRBJ2-1; D perhaps matches TRBD1 (6 bases). From germline, CDR1 is SGHTA and CDR2 FQGNSA. There are 16 residues in the CDR3. V lost 6 bases and J lost 2, with 17 bases in between. CDR3 region: CASRFSRGGAYNEQFF. CDR3 nucleotide sequence: TGTGCCAGCAGGTTCTCAAGAGGGGGAGCCTACAATGAGCAGTTCTTC.

This clone was observed a few times. The V and J genes are TRBV30 and TRBJ1-1; TRBD1 agrees at 7 bases. Germline V gene lookup returns CDR1 GTSNPN and CDR2 SVGIG (reference sequence). V was clipped by 3 bases and J by 0 bases; unmatched bases: 4. There are 14 residues in the CDR3. CDR3 loop: CAWSGGQVNTEAFF. The CDR3 DNA reads TGTGCCTGGAGCGGAGGACAGGTGAACACTGAAGCTTTCTTT. The complete variable domain, with remaining parts taken from reference TRBV30 and TRBJ1-1, reads SQTIHQWPATLVQPVGSPLSLECTVEGTSNPNLYWYRQAAGRGLQLLFYSVGIGQISSEVPQNLSASRPQDRQFILSSKKLLLSDSGFYLCAWSGGQVNTEAFFGQGTRLTVV.

The J gene is TRBJ2-2, the V gene TRBV19, with 9 nucleotides matching TRBD2. CDR3 length: 15 residues. J was trimmed by 8 bases and V by 2 bases; bases with no gene match: 6. Germline CDR1 is LNHDA and CDR2 is SQIVND (reference sequence). The CDR3 loop is CASSIRREGRGELFF. For the CDR3, the DNA is TGTGCCAGTAGTATAAGGCGGGAGGGCCGGGGGGAGCTGTTTTTT.

CDR3 protein: CASSVGSQGAKSHGYTF. The CDR3 DNA reads as TGTGCCAGCAGCGTAGGGTCCCAGGGGGCGAAAAGTCATGGCTACACCTTC. This sequence joins TRBV9 and TRBJ1-2, with 8 bases lining up with TRBD1. V gave up 0 bases and J gave up 6 bases; unmatched junction bases: 13. Germline values: CDR1 SGDLS, CDR2 YYNGEE. The CDR3 length is 17 residues.